A single T cell receptor (beta chain) is shown here with its context. Clones were sequenced by immunoSEQ multiplex PCR, and TCRdb holds only the in-frame ones, with some missing. Of about 68,000 clones detected, roughly 85% appear once; the ten largest clones hold roughly 8.7%. Germline V CDR1 and CDR2: DFQATT, SNEGSKA (reference sequence). This CDR3 spans 13 amino acids. The V and J ends lost 3 bases and 1 base respectively, with 7 bases between them. The record originates from a study of blood T cell repertoires in COVID-19. Study background: T cells, B-cell-depleted T cells, or PBMCs supplied cDNA or gDNA.

The sequence was obtained from a man under 40 with acute or convalescent COVID-19. The sequenced sample was peripheral blood. The chain uses TRBV20-1 and TRBJ2-4; D gene unclear. CDR3: CSASGQAKNIQYF. The CDR3 region has the DNA TGCAGTGCTAGTGGCCAGGCCAAAAACATTCAGTACTTC.